The clone carrying this TCR beta chain was observed a few times. Antigen: not known. V was pared by 5 bases and J by 1 base, with 8 bases of the junction left unmatched. The CDR3 is made up of 16 amino acids. Germline V gene data show CDR1 as MNHNS and CDR2 as SASEGT. Sequencing of cultured CD4+ T cell DNA used the Oncomine TCR Beta short-read assay. TCRdb used MiXCR to reprocess the PCR reads, holding one entry per CDR3 protein. Among some 15,000 distinct CDR3 sequences listed, roughly 50% were seen once. Time point reported: late sampling 161 to 241 days after vaccination in a few convalescent patients. Stated treatment: roughly ten-day PBMC culture with coronavirus spike peptide pools or control peptides (ViraFEST assay). Peptide pool stimulation in ViraFEST expanded antigen-specific T cells, whose TCRs were then sequenced. This sample was taken from a study of vaccination and CD4 T cells after COVID-19. Turning to the study itself: Post-vaccine sample collection happened at a median of approximately 10 weeks after dose two, ranging 14 to 241.

This clonotype was sampled from a human donor who had recovered from COVID-19. The chain uses TRBV6-1 and TRBJ2-7; 10 bases agree with TRBD2. Material: CD4+ T cells from blood, cultured in vitro, obtained about 7 months after SARS-CoV-2 vaccination. The CDR3: CASSPGGLATSYEQYF. For the CDR3, the DNA is TGTGCCAGCAGTCCCGGGGGACTAGCGACTTCCTACGAGCAGTACTTC.